The rows below give T cell receptor beta chains drawn from one sample of a study of blood T cell repertoires in COVID-19. Measured with immunoSEQ multiplex PCR; TCRdb has only the in-frame clones, and not every one. The sample records roughly 70,000 clones, about 91% being singletons. The sample comprised peripheral blood. The receptors were sampled from a human donor with active COVID-19. The donor label of this sample is uncertain. Both conserved end residues are part of each CDR3. A D gene is named only where the DNA matches it firmly. Size tells how often a clone was seen (once, few, many) or the class of an expanded clone, and some rows leave it out.

v_call: TRBV7-2
j_call: TRBJ2-3
clone_size: NA
d_call: NA
cdr3_aa: CASSPGTSTDTQYF
cdr3_nt: TGTGCCAGCAGCCCCGGGACTAGCACAGATACGCAGTATTTT

v_call: TRBV9
j_call: TRBJ2-7
clone_size: NA
d_call: NA
cdr3_aa: CASSVAPGNGEQYF
cdr3_nt: TGTGCCAGCAGCGTAGCTCCGGGGAATGGCGAGCAGTACTTC

v_call: TRBV6-2/TRBV6-3
j_call: TRBJ2-7
clone_size: NA
d_call: TRBD1
cdr3_aa: CASSETGFGYF
cdr3_nt: TGTGCCAGCAGTGAGACAGGGTTTGGGTACTTC

v_call: TRBV29-1
j_call: TRBJ2-7
clone_size: NA
d_call: TRBD1
cdr3_aa: CSVVRTGAYEQYF
cdr3_nt: TGCAGCGTTGTAAGGACAGGGGCCTACGAGCAGTACTTC

v_call: TRBV19
j_call: TRBJ2-7
clone_size: once
d_call: NA
cdr3_aa: CASSDRTAKYF
cdr3_nt: TGTGCCAGTAGCGACCGGACTGCAAAGTACTTC

v_call: TRBV4-3
j_call: TRBJ2-3
clone_size: NA
d_call: NA
cdr3_aa: CASSQVSRTDTQYF
cdr3_nt: TGCGCCAGCAGCCAGGTTTCTAGGACAGATACGCAGTATTTT

v_call: TRBV4-3
j_call: TRBJ1-6
clone_size: once
d_call: NA
cdr3_aa: CASSAAGANSPLHF
cdr3_nt: TGCGCCAGCAGCGCGGCAGGGGCTAATTCACCCCTCCACTTT

v_call: TRBV7-9
j_call: TRBJ2-1
clone_size: NA
d_call: NA
cdr3_aa: CASSLVNNEQFF
cdr3_nt: TGTGCCAGCAGCTTAGTAAACAATGAGCAGTTCTTC

v_call: TRBV2
j_call: TRBJ1-5
clone_size: few
d_call: TRBD1
cdr3_aa: CASSSTGVGNQPQHF
cdr3_nt: TGTGCCAGCAGCTCTACAGGGGTCGGCAATCAGCCCCAGCATTTT

v_call: TRBV29-1
j_call: TRBJ2-6
clone_size: few
d_call: NA
cdr3_aa: CSVGLLSSGANVLTF
cdr3_nt: TGCAGCGTTGGCCTACTGAGCTCTGGGGCCAACGTCCTGACTTTC

v_call: TRBV24-1
j_call: TRBJ1-4
clone_size: few
d_call: NA
cdr3_aa: CATSAGQIRSTNEKLFF
cdr3_nt: TGTGCCACCAGTGCTGGCCAAATCCGATCAACTAATGAAAAACTGTTTTTT

v_call: TRBV28
j_call: TRBJ1-5
clone_size: NA
d_call: NA
cdr3_aa: CASSLEQLNQPQHF
cdr3_nt: TGTGCCAGCAGTTTGGAACAGCTTAATCAGCCCCAGCATTTT

v_call: TRBV5-8
j_call: TRBJ2-5
clone_size: NA
d_call: TRBD2
cdr3_aa: CASSPTGTSVVETQYF
cdr3_nt: TGTGCCAGCAGCCCAACCGGGACTAGCGTTGTTGAGACCCAGTACTTC

v_call: TRBV6-5
j_call: TRBJ1-2
clone_size: NA
d_call: TRBD1
cdr3_aa: CASLDRGDSGYGYTF
cdr3_nt: TGTGCCAGCCTCGACAGGGGCGACTCAGGCTATGGCTACACCTTC

v_call: TRBV30
j_call: TRBJ1-2
clone_size: NA
d_call: TRBD1
cdr3_aa: CAWSVQGGKGYTF
cdr3_nt: TGTGCCTGGAGTGTACAGGGGGGTAAGGGCTACACCTTC

v_call: TRBV6-1
j_call: TRBJ2-1
clone_size: NA
d_call: NA
cdr3_aa: CASSALGLAPYNEQFF
cdr3_nt: TGTGCCAGCAGTGCACTGGGCCTAGCGCCCTACAATGAGCAGTTCTTC

v_call: TRBV19
j_call: TRBJ1-2
clone_size: NA
d_call: NA
cdr3_aa: CASSGGHQYYGYTF
cdr3_nt: TGTGCCAGTAGTGGCGGACACCAATACTATGGCTACACCTTC

v_call: TRBV5-4
j_call: TRBJ1-2
clone_size: few
d_call: TRBD1
cdr3_aa: CASSIGTGEGYTF
cdr3_nt: TGTGCCAGCAGCATCGGGACAGGGGAAGGCTACACCTTC

v_call: TRBV28
j_call: TRBJ1-5
clone_size: NA
d_call: NA
cdr3_aa: CASSRTVSNQPQHF
cdr3_nt: TGTGCCAGCAGCCGGACAGTTTCGAATCAGCCCCAGCATTTT

v_call: TRBV4-1
j_call: TRBJ1-4
clone_size: NA
d_call: NA
cdr3_aa: CASSQEGRPSEKLFF
cdr3_nt: TGCGCCAGCAGCCAAGAGGGGAGGCCGAGTGAAAAACTGTTTTTT

v_call: TRBV2
j_call: TRBJ2-7
clone_size: NA
d_call: TRBD1
cdr3_aa: CASRGTGHPEQYF
cdr3_nt: TGTGCCAGCAGAGGGACAGGTCATCCCGAGCAGTACTTC

v_call: TRBV28
j_call: TRBJ1-2
clone_size: NA
d_call: TRBD1
cdr3_aa: CASSLGQGAVGYTF
cdr3_nt: TGTGCCAGCAGTTTAGGACAGGGGGCAGTCGGCTACACCTTC

v_call: TRBV10-2
j_call: TRBJ1-5
clone_size: NA
d_call: NA
cdr3_aa: CASSEQGGQPQHF
cdr3_nt: TGCGCCAGCAGTGAACAGGGCGGTCAGCCCCAGCATTTT

v_call: TRBV4-3
j_call: TRBJ1-5
clone_size: NA
d_call: NA
cdr3_aa: CASSQESGRWGNQPQHF
cdr3_nt: TGCGCCAGCAGCCAAGAATCTGGCAGGTGGGGCAATCAGCCCCAGCATTTT

v_call: TRBV7-9
j_call: TRBJ2-7
clone_size: NA
d_call: TRBD2
cdr3_aa: CASSPRRLAPDEQYF
cdr3_nt: TGTGCCAGCAGCCCCCGCCGACTAGCCCCGGACGAGCAGTACTTC

v_call: TRBV7-2
j_call: TRBJ2-1
clone_size: NA
d_call: NA
cdr3_aa: CASSLTFASSYNEQFF
cdr3_nt: TGTGCCAGCAGCTTAACCTTCGCCAGCTCCTACAATGAGCAGTTCTTC

v_call: TRBV6-2/TRBV6-3
j_call: TRBJ2-4
clone_size: NA
d_call: NA
cdr3_aa: CASSFSGGGQNIQYF
cdr3_nt: TGTGCCAGCAGTTTCTCCGGTGGGGGCCAAAACATTCAGTACTTC

v_call: TRBV5-4
j_call: TRBJ2-3
clone_size: NA
d_call: NA
cdr3_aa: CASSFTTRTDPTDTQYF
cdr3_nt: TGTGCCAGCAGCTTCACCACCAGGACAGACCCCACAGATACGCAGTATTTT

v_call: TRBV11-2
j_call: TRBJ1-4
clone_size: NA
d_call: NA
cdr3_aa: CASSLARGNEKLFF
cdr3_nt: TGTGCCAGCAGCTTAGCCAGGGGTAATGAAAAACTGTTTTTT

v_call: TRBV18
j_call: TRBJ2-1
clone_size: NA
d_call: TRBD1
cdr3_aa: CASSPQGTTGGRDNEQFF
cdr3_nt: TGTGCCAGCTCACCACAAGGGACGACAGGGGGCCGGGACAATGAGCAGTTCTTC

v_call: TRBV7-2
j_call: TRBJ2-5
clone_size: NA
d_call: TRBD2
cdr3_aa: CASSLNPGGQGETQYF
cdr3_nt: TGTGCCAGCAGCTTAAATCCGGGAGGGCAGGGGGAGACCCAGTACTTC

v_call: TRBV27
j_call: TRBJ1-2
clone_size: NA
d_call: TRBD1
cdr3_aa: CASSLSSGTGGGYTF
cdr3_nt: TGTGCCAGCAGTTTATCGTCCGGGACAGGGGGTGGCTACACCTTC

v_call: TRBV6-1
j_call: TRBJ2-3
clone_size: once
d_call: TRBD2
cdr3_aa: CASSDLAGSTDTQYF
cdr3_nt: TGTGCCAGCAGTGATCTAGCGGGTAGCACAGATACGCAGTATTTT

v_call: TRBV7-7
j_call: TRBJ2-7
clone_size: NA
d_call: NA
cdr3_aa: CASSLRSGYEQYF
cdr3_nt: TGTGCCAGCAGCTTACGCTCGGGCTACGAGCAGTACTTC

v_call: TRBV6-1
j_call: TRBJ2-7
clone_size: once
d_call: TRBD2
cdr3_aa: CASSEGGLARARIYEQYF
cdr3_nt: TGTGCCAGCAGTGAAGGGGGACTAGCGAGGGCCAGGATTTACGAGCAGTACTTC

v_call: TRBV9
j_call: TRBJ1-3
clone_size: NA
d_call: NA
cdr3_aa: CASSVEDYPGGNTIYF
cdr3_nt: TGTGCCAGCAGCGTAGAGGACTACCCGGGCGGAAACACCATATATTTT

v_call: TRBV29-1
j_call: TRBJ2-7
clone_size: many
d_call: TRBD1
cdr3_aa: CSVEDGQGARRQYF
cdr3_nt: TGCAGCGTTGAAGATGGGCAGGGGGCGCGTCGGCAGTACTTC

v_call: TRBV19
j_call: TRBJ2-5
clone_size: NA
d_call: NA
cdr3_aa: CASDQGNWETQYF
cdr3_nt: TGTGCCAGCGACCAGGGGAATTGGGAGACCCAGTACTTC

v_call: TRBV7-8
j_call: TRBJ1-1
clone_size: NA
d_call: NA
cdr3_aa: CASSLAVSTEAFF
cdr3_nt: TGTGCCAGCAGCTTAGCGGTCAGCACTGAAGCTTTCTTT

v_call: TRBV3-1/TRBV3-2
j_call: TRBJ1-3
clone_size: NA
d_call: NA
cdr3_aa: CASSQASGNTIYF
cdr3_nt: TGTGCCAGCAGCCAAGCGTCTGGAAACACCATATATTTT

v_call: TRBV5-5
j_call: TRBJ1-1
clone_size: NA
d_call: TRBD1
cdr3_aa: CASSATTGVVEAFF
cdr3_nt: TGTGCCAGCAGCGCGACGACAGGGGTTGTTGAAGCTTTCTTT

v_call: TRBV4-3
j_call: TRBJ2-1
clone_size: NA
d_call: NA
cdr3_aa: CASSQDVWGRDEQFF
cdr3_nt: TGCGCCAGCAGCCAAGACGTGTGGGGGCGCGATGAGCAGTTCTTC

v_call: TRBV11-3
j_call: TRBJ2-7
clone_size: NA
d_call: NA
cdr3_aa: CASSILADYEQYF
cdr3_nt: TGTGCCAGCAGCATTCTGGCAGACTACGAGCAGTACTTC

v_call: TRBV5-4
j_call: TRBJ2-1
clone_size: NA
d_call: NA
cdr3_aa: CASSGIWEEVNEQFF
cdr3_nt: TGTGCCAGCAGCGGGATCTGGGAGGAAGTCAATGAGCAGTTCTTC

v_call: TRBV7-8
j_call: TRBJ2-1
clone_size: once
d_call: NA
cdr3_aa: CASSTSIAAAAYNEQFF
cdr3_nt: TGTGCCAGCAGCACCAGCATAGCGGCAGCGGCCTACAATGAGCAGTTCTTC

v_call: TRBV27
j_call: TRBJ2-1
clone_size: NA
d_call: NA
cdr3_aa: CASSYSVGRYNEQFF
cdr3_nt: TGTGCCAGCAGTTACAGTGTGGGCCGGTACAATGAGCAGTTCTTC

v_call: TRBV7-9
j_call: TRBJ2-3
clone_size: NA
d_call: TRBD2
cdr3_aa: CATISAGDTQYF
cdr3_nt: TGTGCCACGATATCAGCGGGGGATACGCAGTATTTT

v_call: TRBV19
j_call: TRBJ1-6
clone_size: NA
d_call: NA
cdr3_aa: CASSMPNAGVSSYNSPLHF
cdr3_nt: TGTGCCAGTAGTATGCCGAACGCCGGGGTGAGCTCCTATAATTCACCCCTCCACTTT

v_call: TRBV7-2
j_call: TRBJ2-7
clone_size: NA
d_call: NA
cdr3_aa: CASSKQGGNYEQYF
cdr3_nt: TGTGCCAGCAGTAAACAGGGTGGGAACTACGAGCAGTACTTC

v_call: TRBV18
j_call: TRBJ1-5
clone_size: NA
d_call: NA
cdr3_aa: CASSPPNQGNQPQHF
cdr3_nt: TGTGCCAGCTCACCGCCCAATCAGGGCAATCAGCCCCAGCATTTT

v_call: TRBV5-4
j_call: TRBJ2-7
clone_size: NA
d_call: NA
cdr3_aa: CASSLGYGVDGVWCEQYF
cdr3_nt: TGTGCCAGCAGCTTGGGATACGGGGTGGACGGTGTGTGGTGCGAGCAGTACTTC

v_call: TRBV25-1
j_call: TRBJ1-5
clone_size: once
d_call: TRBD1
cdr3_aa: CAGSPSRGNQPQHF
cdr3_nt: TGTGCCGGCAGTCCGTCCAGGGGGAATCAGCCCCAGCATTTT

v_call: TRBV9
j_call: TRBJ1-2
clone_size: NA
d_call: TRBD1
cdr3_aa: CASSVGGTGTYGYTF
cdr3_nt: TGTGCCAGCAGCGTAGGTGGGACAGGCACCTATGGCTACACCTTC

v_call: TRBV19
j_call: TRBJ1-1
clone_size: NA
d_call: NA
cdr3_aa: CASSTHQTVEAFF
cdr3_nt: TGTGCCAGTAGTACTCACCAGACAGTGGAAGCTTTCTTT